This TCR beta chain comes out of a study of neurological immune-mediated disorders (dated by TCRdb to between 2018 and 2020). Concerning the study at large: The study compared peripheral blood TCR-beta repertoires of HTLV-I-associated myelopathy (HAM/TSP) patients, multiple sclerosis patients and healthy controls using UMI-based sequencing. The cohort comprised around 70 subjects: some 14 HAM/TSP patients, 34 multiple sclerosis patients and approximately 20 healthy controls. The approximately 110 TCR-beta libraries included longitudinal samples, technical triplicates and paired sorted CD4+ and CD8+ T-cell subsets alongside PBMC samples.

Inclusive of the bounding cysteine and phenylalanine, the CDR3 is 14 residues long. Only CDR3 DNA remains: 42 bases, in frame from the first base. Trimming removed 3 bases from V and 10 bases from J, leaving 16 bases between the germline ends. To synthesize cDNA, template-switch 5'RACE was performed with a primer carrying a 10-nucleotide random unique molecular identifier so that each TCR transcript was tagged. Every sequencing run yielded over 180 million TCR-beta sequences covering 15-18 subjects. Total RNA was extracted with the RNeasy kit. TCR-beta VDJ regions were amplified with primers for the TCR constant region and the 5'RACE anchor, using the KAPA Real-time Library Amplification kit. Sample indexes and Illumina adaptors were added in a first PCR, after which library yield was increased in a second PCR. The roughly 650 bp TCR product was size-selected on a 2% E-gel SizeSelection system after Ampure bead purification. Before pooling, library quality was checked on a Bioanalyzer, concentration was measured with Qubit, and libraries were quantified with the Kapa Library Quantification kit. An Illumina HiSeq 2500 sequenced the libraries paired-end 2 x 150 bp. To increase sequence diversity, roughly 23-30% phiX was spiked into each library pool. The source study handled its data this way. Quality-filtered reads were processed with the UMI-based MiGEC pipeline, and over 90% of raw TCR sequences were removed by the MiGEC pipeline during error correction. IMGT germline references were used for alignment of VDJ genes, and clonotypes were defined by a unique CDR3 amino acid sequence together with V-J genes. Clonal expansion, Shannon diversity and CDR3 relatedness (CalcPairwiseDistances, ClusterSamples) were evaluated with VDJtools, and phylogenetic trees were built with CLCbio workbench. Expanded clones were defined as having at least 8 unique UMIs, based on coefficient-of-variation modelling across technical triplicates. Starting from the raw public reads, TCRdb applied fastp trimming at Q25, assembled clones with MiXCR and retained in-frame beta chains. Merged by CDR3 protein, the rows form single entries marked with the most common genes and DNA. The V and J calls reflect TCRdb's pipeline rather than the authors' work. For this sample there are 20,000 to 30,000 distinct CDR3 sequences; over 6.5% appear just once. Approximately 4.3% of the sample lies in the top ten.

The paper as a whole reports these results and caveats: Across subjects, expanded clones never shared an identical CDR3 amino acid sequence, which suggests that the TCR-beta repertoires in every group were private. The highest TCR clonal expansion was observed in HAM/TSP patients, whereas the lowest was observed in MS patients, even when compared with healthy controls.

The healthy controls were volunteers from a blood bank in Maryland, USA. Libraries from unsorted PBMCs were made from 2 million PBMCs kept in RNAlater at -80 degrees C until RNA extraction. Peripheral blood was subjected to Ficoll-Hypaque density gradient centrifugation to isolate PBMCs, which were then cryopreserved in liquid nitrogen. This clonotype was counted many times. There is no known antigen for this receptor. No much larger clone exists at a distance of one base, and base qualities are not known. The receptor comes from a woman aged 35 to 49 in good health. The sample taken for sequencing was PBMCs. In this chain, TRBV12-3 or TRBV12-4 is recombined with TRBJ2-1, with TRBD2 tentatively as D gene (6 bases match). The CDR3: CASSFATSIAEQFF. In nucleotide form, the sequence is TGTGCCAGCAGTTTTGCTACTAGCATAGCAGAGCAGTTCTTC.